This TCR beta chain came from a study of blood T cell repertoires in COVID-19. The repertoire was sequenced with immunoSEQ multiplex PCR; TCRdb's copy has only in-frame clones and lacks some. Of 300,000 to 400,000 clones in the sample, around nine tenths were seen once. The CDR3 length is 16 residues. The V and J ends lost 4 bases and 4 bases, in that order; junction bases with no gene match: 11. Germline CDR1 and CDR2: SGDLS and YYNGEE. The chain couples TRBV9 to TRBJ2-5, with TRBD1 identical over 9 bases. Sequenced material: peripheral blood. The sequence was obtained from a woman in her seventies with COVID-19, enrolled during active disease. CDR3 residues: CASSTPNRGPVETQYF. CDR3 DNA sequence: TGTGCCAGCAGCACTCCAAACAGGGGGCCAGTAGAGACCCAGTACTTC.